The next 23 T cell receptor beta chains were all read from a single sample in a study of regulatory T cells in long-lasting Graves disease. The time point was: persistent/refractory GD, antithyroid drugs over 5 years with positive TRAb. Researchers made the TCR library from RNA that was extracted from PBMCs. CDR3-region Arm-PCR and iRepertoire HTBI primers produced the TCR beta libraries. TCRdb reprocessed the multiplex PCR reads with MiXCR, giving one entry per CDR3 protein. The repertoire holds 300,000 to 500,000 distinct CDR3 sequences, with around 21% as singletons. The source was peripheral blood mononuclear cells (PBMCs), collected when the disease was refractory, from a patient treated with antithyroid drugs. Receptors were obtained from a female donor with Graves disease.

This clonotype came up a few times. This rearrangement joins TRBV6-4 to TRBJ2-2; 14 positions match TRBD2. The ends lost 7 bases at V and 5 bases at J; junction bases unmatched: 6. CDR3 size: 16 residues. The germline gives CDR1 MRHNA, CDR2 SNTAGT. The CDR3 reads CASTGTSGSWTGELFF. The CDR3 DNA follows: TGTGCCAGCACCGGGACTAGCGGGAGTTGGACCGGGGAGCTGTTTTTT.

This clonotype has at least ten counts. This sequence joins TRBV2 and TRBJ1-3, with 7 bases identical to TRBD1. Germline V CDR1 and CDR2: SNHLY, FYNNEI. With V trimmed by 8 bases and J by 1 base, 5 bases remained unmatched. The CDR3 loop spans 14 amino acids. CDR3 residues: CASAQGISGNTIYF. Here the CDR3 DNA reads TGTGCCAGCGCACAGGGGATTTCTGGAAACACCATATATTTT.

This clonotype was detected ten times or more. The chain uses TRBV27 and TRBJ2-7; TRBD2 matches at 8 bases. Germline lookup yields CDR1 MNHEY and CDR2 SMNVEV (reference sequence). The CDR3 is 15 amino acids. V lost 2 bases and J lost 5; bases outside the gene matches: 8. The CDR3 DNA sequence: TGTGCCAGCAGTTTAGACGGGAGGGCCCACGACGAGCAGTACTTC. It yields the protein CASSLDGRAHDEQYF.

V usage is TRBV12-3 or TRBV12-4 and J usage is TRBJ1-6; D unclear. The V gene lost 6 bases and the J gene lost 10 bases, with 10 bases spanning the gap. The CDR3 runs to 12 residues. Here the CDR3 reads CASSNPGSPLHF. In nucleotides, the CDR3 is TGTGCCAGCAGCAACCCGGGCTCACCCCTCCACTTT.

This clonotype appeared many times. The V gene is TRBV20-1, the J gene TRBJ2-7, with D possibly being TRBD2 (6 bases). The CDR3 sequence is 15 residues long. Trimming removed 7 bases at V and 2 bases at J, with 21 bases between. Per germline, CDR1 DFQATT and CDR2 SNEGSKA (reference sequence). The CDR3 nucleotides are TGCAGTGTGGGTCTGGGGCGGGATAAACCCTACGAGCAGTACTTC. Amino acids: CSVGLGRDKPYEQYF.

This clonotype was seen ten or more times. The genes are TRBV6-1 and TRBJ2-2; D is undetermined. The CDR3 has 15 amino acids. The germline V gene encodes CDR1 MNHNS and CDR2 SASEGT. Deletions cut 6 bases from V and 5 bases from J, with 16 bases between. CDR3 coding DNA: TGTGCCAGCAGGGTTGAAGGCCTGGGGACCGGGGAGCTGTTTTTT. Translated, it gives CASRVEGLGTGELFF.

This clonotype was seen repeatedly, ten times or more. The chain links TRBV28 to TRBJ2-7; 14 nucleotides align to TRBD2. V lost 4 bases, J lost 2 bases, and 10 bases stayed unmatched. The CDR3 runs 18 residues. Germline CDR1 reads MDHEN; CDR2 reads SYDVKM. The CDR3: CASSSGTSGRRGAYEQYF. For the CDR3, the DNA is TGTGCCAGCAGTTCTGGGACTAGCGGGAGACGGGGGGCCTACGAGCAGTACTTC.

This clonotype was detected many times. This sequence joins TRBV27 and TRBJ1-1; 7 nucleotides line up with TRBD1. Germline loops: CDR1 MNHEY, CDR2 SMNVEV (reference sequence). Trimming took 5 bases from V and 4 from J; bases not matched to a gene: 10. CDR3 size: 15 residues. CDR3 amino acids: CASSPIDRDITEAFF. For the CDR3, the DNA is TGTGCCAGCAGTCCTATCGACAGGGATATCACTGAAGCTTTCTTT.

This clonotype was counted between two and nine times. The rearrangement links TRBV30 to TRBJ1-5; no reliable D call. The CDR3 has 13 amino acids. Germline V lookup: CDR1 GTSNPN, CDR2 SVGIG (reference sequence). The V and J ends lost 7 bases and 7 bases respectively, with 17 bases between them. CDR3 in amino acids: CALNVGGDQPQHF. DNA of the CDR3: TGTGCCTTAAACGTAGGAGGCGACCAGCCCCAGCATTTT.

This clonotype was seen at least ten times. The chain is built from TRBV7-8 and TRBJ2-7, with D perhaps TRBD1 or TRBD2 (5 bases each). The CDR3 contains 11 residues. CDR1 is SGHVS, CDR2 FQNEAQ, per germline. Trimming took 2 bases from V and 9 from J, leaving 8 bases between them. CDR3 sequence (DNA): TGTGCCAGCAGCTTAAAGGGGAGGCAGTACTTC. It is translated as CASSLKGRQYF.

This clonotype was recorded at least ten times. CDR3 amino acids: CATSAAISGELFF. In DNA, the CDR3 is TGTGCCACCAGTGCGGCTATAAGCGGGGAGCTGTTTTTT. V and J are TRBV24-1 and TRBJ2-2; D not resolved. Between the trimmed V and J ends, which lost 5 bases and 7 bases, there was a span of 10 bases. CDR3 length: 13 amino acids. CDR1 and CDR2 (germline): KGHDR, SFDVKD.

This clonotype was recorded a few times. The rearrangement uses TRBV13 and TRBJ2-5; D might be TRBD1 (5 bases). Trimming pared 5 bases from V and 4 bases from J, leaving 17 bases between. Germline V gene sequence: CDR1 PRHDT, CDR2 FYEKMQ (reference sequence). The CDR3 has 15 amino acids. For the CDR3, the DNA is TGTGCCAGCAGCCAAGGAACAGGTTTAGGAGAGACCCAGTACTTC. This codes for CASSQGTGLGETQYF.

This chain links TRBV12-3 or TRBV12-4 with TRBJ2-2; 7 bases align to TRBD1. The CDR3 spans 15 residues. V shed 2 bases and J 8 bases; nucleotides not matched to a gene: 8. The CDR3 protein is CASSLSRQGTGELFF. The CDR3 region has the DNA TGTGCCAGCAGTTTATCCAGACAGGGAACGGGGGAGCTGTTTTTT.

This clonotype turned up a few times. The V call is TRBV7-9, the J call TRBJ1-4; 7 bases are shared with TRBD1. The CDR3 is 17 amino acids. The V segment lost 2 bases and the J segment 5 bases; nucleotides outside the gene matches: 11. Germline CDR1 is SEHNR and CDR2 is FQNEAQ (reference sequence). For the CDR3, the DNA is TGTGCCAGCAGCTTAATGACAGGGACCGTGAAGAATGAAAAACTGTTTTTT. This encodes CASSLMTGTVKNEKLFF.

The chain recombines TRBV29-1 with TRBJ2-1; D is unclear. CDR3 length: 13 residues. The ends were cut back, 5 bases at V and 2 bases at J, with 10 bases in the middle. Germline V gives CDR1 SQVTM, CDR2 ANQGSEA. The CDR3 DNA follows: TGCAGCGTTTCACAAAACCCCTACAATGAGCAGTTCTTC. This sequence encodes CSVSQNPYNEQFF.

The rearrangement uses TRBV6-2 or TRBV6-3 and TRBJ2-7, with 10 bases identical to TRBD1. The V gene's germline CDR1 is MNHEY and CDR2 SVGEGT. With 7 bases clipped from V and 5 bases from J, the junction kept 11 bases outside the gene matches. The CDR3 length is 15 residues. CDR3 DNA sequence: TGTGCCAGCACCCAACCTGGGACAGGGGTGGACGAGCAGTACTTC. Protein: CASTQPGTGVDEQYF.

This clonotype was observed a few times. The chain carries TRBV20-1 and TRBJ2-5; 9 nucleotides agree with TRBD2. This CDR3 comprises 11 residues. Germline values: CDR1 DFQATT, CDR2 SNEGSKA (reference sequence). CDR3 bases: TGCAGCGCCTGGGGCGGGGGGGCCCAGTACTTC. It is translated as CSAWGGGAQYF.

This sequence joins TRBV6-5 and TRBJ1-1; D is perhaps TRBD1 (5 bases). V shed 2 bases and J shed 4 bases, with 8 bases lying between them. Germline CDR1 MNHEY, CDR2 SVGAGI. CDR3 length equals 13 residues. DNA of the CDR3: TGTGCCAGCAGTTACGGACATACCACTGAAGCTTTCTTT. It specifies CASSYGHTTEAFF.

The table lists this clonotype with a few counts. This chain connects TRBV2 to TRBJ2-7; D not resolved. V was shortened by 8 bases and J by 5 bases, with 16 bases between the two germline ends. The CDR3 length is 13 residues. Germline assignment: CDR1 SNHLY and CDR2 FYNNEI. For the CDR3, the DNA is TGTGCCAGCGCCCGGCTGTCTATCGACGAGCAGTACTTC. Translation: CASARLSIDEQYF. The variable domain in full, with the rest retrieved from reference TRBV2 and TRBJ2-7, is EPEVTQTPSHQVTQMGQEVILRCVPISNHLYFYWYRQILGQKVEFLVSFYNNEISEKSEIFDDQFSVERPDGSNFTLKIRSTKLEDSAMYFCASARLSIDEQYFGPGTRLTVT.

Concerning this clonotype: One junction end disagrees with the germline gene, perhaps due to a read error. J is TRBJ2-4 and V is TRBV6-5; 11 bases line up with TRBD1. The CDR3 has 14 residues. Per germline, CDR1 MNHEY and CDR2 SVGAGI. Here the CDR3 DNA reads TGTGCCAGCACTTACGGGACAGGGGGGATCATTCAGTACTTC. It encodes CASTYGTGGIIQYF.

The gene calls are TRBV19 and TRBJ1-5; TRBD1 agrees at 9 bases. The J segment lost 3 bases and the V segment lost 5 bases, leaving 5 bases of the junction unmatched. The CDR3 is made up of 15 amino acids. CDR1 and CDR2 from the germline V gene are LNHDA and SQIVND (reference sequence). CDR3 protein: CASSRRQGDNQPQHF. The DNA for the CDR3 is TGTGCCAGTAGTCGCCGACAGGGGGACAATCAGCCCCAGCATTTT.

This clonotype was picked up many times. This chain links TRBV27 with TRBJ1-3; D is ambiguous. The CDR3 is made up of 15 amino acids. Germline CDR1 MNHEY, CDR2 SMNVEV (reference sequence). Trimming left V 6 bases short and J 3 bases short, with 15 bases between. The CDR3 spells CASSPQGWVGNTIYF. CDR3 coding DNA: TGTGCCAGCAGCCCTCAAGGCTGGGTTGGAAACACCATATATTTT.

V usage is TRBV7-8 and J usage is TRBJ2-1; TRBD2 matches 11 bases. Trimming cost V 4 bases and J 3 bases; bases outside gene matches: 8. CDR1 and CDR2 (germline): SGHVS, FQNEAQ. The CDR3 has 17 residues. The CDR3: CASSSLSGLAGYNEQFF. The CDR3 nucleotides read TGTGCCAGCAGCTCATTATCCGGACTAGCGGGCTACAATGAGCAGTTCTTC. Supplemented by reference TRBV7-8 and TRBJ2-1, the full variable domain reads GAGVSQSPRYKVAKRGQDVALRCDPISGHVSLFWYQQALGQGPEFLTYFQNEAQLDKSGLPSDRFFAERPEGSVSTLKIQRTQQEDSAVYLCASSSLSGLAGYNEQFFGPGTRLTVL.